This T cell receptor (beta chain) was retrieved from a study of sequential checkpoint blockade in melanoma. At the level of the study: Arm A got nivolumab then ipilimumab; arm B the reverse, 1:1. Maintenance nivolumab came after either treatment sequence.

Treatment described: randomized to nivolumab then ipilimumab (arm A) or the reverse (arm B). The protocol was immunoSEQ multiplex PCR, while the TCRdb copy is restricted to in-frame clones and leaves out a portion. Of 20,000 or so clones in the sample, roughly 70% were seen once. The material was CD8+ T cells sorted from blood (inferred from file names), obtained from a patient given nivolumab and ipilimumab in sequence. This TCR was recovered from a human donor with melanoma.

This CDR3 is CASSVGTGAITDTQYF. CDR3 nucleotide sequence: TGTGCCAGCAGCGTAGGGACAGGGGCAATCACAGATACGCAGTATTTT. J is TRBJ2-3 and V is TRBV9, with TRBD1 matching 9 bases. J lost 2 bases, V lost 0 bases, and 4 bases had no gene match. The germline CDR1 and CDR2 sequences are SGDLS and YYNGEE. There are 16 residues in the CDR3.